The 24 T cell receptor beta chains given below trace back to one sample, sequenced in a study of cytomegalovirus exposure and HLA in healthy donors. Primers: 60 Vbeta forward and 13 Jbeta reverse. The table came from immunoSEQ multiplex PCR; TCRdb's copy has only in-frame clones and leaves some out. The sample includes about 130,000 clones, about 69% of them seen just once. Sequencing was performed on PBMCs. The receptor set was obtained from a man aged 25-40 years in good health and CMV-seronegative.

The chain uses TRBV7-6 and TRBJ2-1; 9 nucleotides line up with TRBD2. V gave up 0 bases and J gave up 4 bases; unmatched junction bases: 10. The CDR3 extends over 18 amino acids. Germline lookup yields CDR1 SGHVS and CDR2 FNYEAQ. CDR3 amino acids: CASSLALLAGTSYNEQFF. The CDR3, as DNA: TGTGCCAGCAGCTTAGCGCTTCTAGCGGGAACTTCGTACAATGAGCAGTTCTTC.

The rearrangement uses TRBV2 and TRBJ2-1, with 11 positions matching TRBD2. The V gene end was trimmed by 3 bases and the J gene end by 7 bases; junction bases not matched to a gene: 14. Germline CDR1 reads SNHLY; CDR2 reads FYNNEI. The CDR3 contains 18 residues. The DNA of the CDR3 is TGTGCCAGCAGTGAGAGCTTCCTAGCGGGGGGTTTTGGAAATGAGCAGTTCTTC. This encodes CASSESFLAGGFGNEQFF.

The chain combines TRBV6-6 with TRBJ2-5; D is possibly TRBD2 (5 bases). The CDR3 runs to 14 residues. Trimming cost V 2 bases and J 0 bases, with 7 bases left between them. Germline V gene lookup returns CDR1 MNHNY and CDR2 SVGAGI (reference sequence). CDR3 in DNA: TGTGCCAGCAGTTACAACGGGGACCAAGAGACCCAGTACTTC. It specifies CASSYNGDQETQYF.

This chain uses TRBV7-6 with TRBJ2-1; D remains ambiguous. The ends were cut back, 5 bases at V and 8 bases at J, with 19 bases in the middle. This CDR3 has 15 residues. In germline, CDR1 is SGHVS, CDR2 FNYEAQ. The CDR3 loop is CASSEQATLIHEQFF. Written as DNA, the CDR3 is TGTGCCAGCAGCGAGCAGGCGACCCTTATCCATGAGCAGTTCTTC.

The V call is TRBV6-7, the J call TRBJ1-1, with 7 nucleotides matching TRBD1. TRBV6-7 is an ORF, and what it does is uncertain. The CDR3 has 15 residues. CDR3 in DNA: TGTGCTAAGAACCTTCCGGGACAGAAATACACTGAAGCTTTCTTT. Protein sequence: CAKNLPGQKYTEAFF.

Turning to this clone: At one of its ends the junction is not consistent with the germline gene, which may arise from a read error. J is TRBJ2-1 and V is TRBV7-7; 7 bases map to TRBD2. CDR1 is SSHAT, CDR2 FNYEAQ, per germline (reference sequence). The CDR3 sequence is 15 residues long. The CDR3: CASSSEGGSLDEQFF. As DNA, the CDR3 is TGTGCTAGCAGCTCCGAAGGCGGGAGTTTGGATGAGCAGTTCTTC.

This clone has more than one count but fewer than ten. The genes are TRBV6-1 and TRBJ1-1, with D perhaps TRBD1 (6 bases). Germline V gene lookup returns CDR1 MNHNS and CDR2 SASEGT. This CDR3 is 13 amino acids long. The ends were cut back, 7 bases at V and 1 base at J, with 10 bases in the middle. CDR3 residues: CASTGQRNTEAFF. In DNA, the CDR3 is TGTGCCAGCACGGGACAACGGAACACTGAAGCTTTCTTT.

This clone came up a few times. J is TRBJ1-1 and V is TRBV7-9, with unresolved D. Trimming pared 7 bases from V and 3 bases from J, leaving 15 bases between. The germline V gene has CDR1 SEHNR and CDR2 FQNEAQ (reference sequence). The CDR3 has 14 residues. This CDR3 reads CASIPGWEDTEAFF. The DNA of the CDR3 is TGTGCCAGCATCCCCGGGTGGGAGGACACTGAAGCTTTCTTT.

The chain employs TRBV9 and TRBJ2-1; possibly TRBD2 for D (6 bases). The V gene's germline CDR1 is SGDLS and CDR2 YYNGEE. The CDR3 is 13 amino acids. V was cut by 4 bases and J by 12 bases, with 17 bases left in between. CDR3 DNA sequence: TGTGCCAGCAGCTTTCCCCAGGCGGGGACGCAGTTCTTC. Translation gives CASSFPQAGTQFF.

V gene TRBV6-5 combines with J gene TRBJ2-3; D is possibly TRBD2 (6 bases). Germline V CDR1 and CDR2: MNHEY, SVGAGI. This CDR3 contains 15 residues. Trimming took off 6 bases at V and 7 bases at J, with 20 bases between the two ends. The CDR3 sequence is CASSDTAGSLNTQYF. Here the CDR3 DNA reads TGTGCCAGCAGCGACACGGCGGGATCCTTGAATACGCAGTATTTT.

This clone has only a few counts. The J gene is TRBJ1-6, the V gene TRBV4-1; D call uncertain. Germline CDR1 reads MGHRA; CDR2 reads YSYEKL. V was pared by 0 bases and J by 6 bases, with 18 bases between. This CDR3 has 18 residues. CDR3 in DNA: TGCGCCAGCAGCCAAGATCGGCTAAGCCGCGACATTAATTCACCCCTCCACTTT. It codes for CASSQDRLSRDINSPLHF.

The chain joins TRBV4-3 to TRBJ2-3; 7 bases align to TRBD2. Losses at the gene ends were 0 bases for V and 4 bases for J; bases not matched to a gene: 7. This CDR3 is built from 16 residues. CDR1 is LGHNA and CDR2 is YSLEER in the germline V gene. DNA of the CDR3: TGCGCCAGCAGCCAAGACGCCCCCGGACTAGCAGATACGCAGTATTTT. This codes for CASSQDAPGLADTQYF.

The chain is built from TRBV28 and TRBJ2-5; unclear D gene. The length of the CDR3 is 13 residues. Trimming left V 3 bases short and J 1 base short, with 6 bases between. Germline V gene lookup returns CDR1 MDHEN and CDR2 SYDVKM. CDR3: CASSFPVQETQYF. In DNA, the CDR3 is TGTGCCAGCAGTTTCCCTGTCCAAGAGACCCAGTACTTC.

V usage is TRBV7-8 and J usage is TRBJ2-7; perhaps TRBD1 as D (5 bases). Germline V gives CDR1 SGHVS, CDR2 FQNEAQ. This CDR3 is 12 amino acids long. The germline V and J ends were trimmed by 5 bases and 4 bases, with 9 bases remaining between them. CDR3 residues: CASSQTGYEQYF. CDR3 DNA sequence: TGTGCCAGCAGCCAAACAGGTTACGAGCAGTACTTC.

Written as DNA, the CDR3 is TGTGCCAGCAGCTTAGAGGCAGGGCCACCCGCTTTCTTT. It translates to CASSLEAGPPAFF. V gene TRBV7-9 combines with J gene TRBJ1-1; TRBD1 is a possible D gene (5 bases). V was cut by 1 base and J by 11 bases, with 14 bases left in between. The germline gives CDR1 SEHNR, CDR2 FQNEAQ (reference sequence). The length of the CDR3 is 13 residues.

V gene TRBV27 combines with J gene TRBJ2-1; perhaps TRBD2 as D (7 bases). The germline V gene has CDR1 MNHEY and CDR2 SMNVEV (reference sequence). The CDR3 is 17 amino acids. Trimming stripped 5 bases from V and 3 bases from J, with 20 bases between. The CDR3 DNA is TGTGCCAGCAGTCTTAGGGGGGGGGCCCTACTCTACAATGAGCAGTTCTTC. As protein: CASSLRGGALLYNEQFF.

The rearrangement uses TRBV7-8 and TRBJ2-5; TRBD2 agrees at 9 bases. CDR1 SGHVS and CDR2 FQNEAQ come from the germline V gene. The V and J ends lost 4 bases and 1 base, in that order; junction bases with no gene match: 4. The CDR3 has 15 amino acids. The CDR3: CASSSQTSGQETQYF. The DNA for the CDR3 is TGTGCCAGCAGCTCCCAGACTAGCGGCCAAGAGACCCAGTACTTC.

The chain is built from TRBV18 and TRBJ2-2; no clear D gene. CDR1 and CDR2 (germline): KGHSH, LQKENI. The CDR3 spans 15 residues. Trimming shortened V by 4 bases and J by 2 bases, and 11 bases separated the two germline ends. The CDR3 DNA follows: TGTGCCAGCTCACGACGCGGAAACAACACCGGGGAGCTGTTTTTT. This sequence encodes CASSRRGNNTGELFF. The variable domain in full, completed from reference TRBV18 and TRBJ2-2, reads NAGVMQNPRHLVRRRGQEARLRCSPMKGHSHVYWYRQLPEEGLKFMVYLQKENIIDESGMPKERFSAEFPKEGPSILRIQQVVRGDSAAYFCASSRRGNNTGELFFGEGSRLTVL.

The J gene is TRBJ2-1, the V gene TRBV11-3, with TRBD1 as a possible D gene (5 bases). The V end lost 1 base, the J end lost 4 bases, and 17 bases lay between the germline ends. The V gene's germline CDR1 is SGHNT and CDR2 YENEEA. The CDR3 consists of 17 residues. The CDR3 DNA sequence: TGTGCCAGCAGCTTAGGGGCAGGGTCGGTACCTTACAATGAGCAGTTCTTC. Encoded protein: CASSLGAGSVPYNEQFF.

As DNA, the CDR3 is TGTGCCAGCAGCCTTCTACTAGGGTCGTTCAACGAGCAGTACTTC. Its translation: CASSLLLGSFNEQYF. This rearrangement joins TRBV28 to TRBJ2-7; weak D call: TRBD2 (5 bases). This CDR3 has 15 amino acids. V lost 6 bases and J 5 bases, leaving 20 bases between the germline ends. Germline CDR1 is MDHEN and CDR2 is SYDVKM.

This chain uses TRBV7-9 with TRBJ2-7; D might be TRBD2 (5 bases). This CDR3 is built from 14 residues. Trimming took off 6 bases at V and 4 bases at J, with 16 bases between the two ends. CDR1 and CDR2 (germline): SEHNR, FQNEAQ (reference sequence). The CDR3 spells CASSGLATLYEQYF. In nucleotides, the CDR3 is TGTGCCAGCAGTGGACTCGCCACCTTATACGAGCAGTACTTC.

This chain uses TRBV6-5 with TRBJ1-1, with 7 positions matching TRBD1. The CDR3 spans 15 residues. Trimming removed 5 bases from V and 4 bases from J; junction bases left unmatched: 10. Germline-derived CDR1 and CDR2 are MNHEY and SVGAGI. The CDR3 bases are TGTGCCAGCAGTCAGCGTCGACAGGGACGCACTGAAGCTTTCTTT. It is translated as CASSQRRQGRTEAFF.

The chain links TRBV4-2 to TRBJ2-7; D is possibly TRBD1 (6 bases). The ends were cut back, 5 bases at V and 1 base at J, with 9 bases in the middle. Germline CDR1 reads LGHNA; CDR2 reads YNFKEQ. The CDR3 loop spans 13 amino acids. CDR3 amino acids: CASSGGRSYEQYF. The CDR3 nucleotides read TGTGCCAGCAGCGGGGGCAGGTCCTACGAGCAGTACTTC.

This clone was seen more than once but under ten times. V is TRBV5-6 and J is TRBJ1-1; TRBD1 might be the D (6 bases). Between the trimmed V and J ends, which lost 4 bases and 9 bases, there was a span of 19 bases. The V gene's germline CDR1 is SGHDT and CDR2 YYEEEE. This CDR3 region has 14 residues. The CDR3 sequence is CASSGAVRGRKAFF. CDR3 bases: TGTGCCAGCAGCGGGGCCGTCAGGGGACGGAAAGCTTTCTTT.